The 7 T cell receptor beta chains below all came from one sample that was sequenced in a study of CD8 T cells in ankylosing spondylitis (dated by TCRdb to about 2017). Library preparation used 5' RACE. TCRdb shows the sequencer as Illumina HiSeq 2500. Clones were called with MiXCR by TCRdb after fastp trimmed the public reads at Q25, and only in-frame beta chains were retained. Rows matching on CDR3 protein sequence are summarized as one entry with the most common DNA and genes. The sample table records around 340,000 distinct CDR3 sequences; roughly 15% of these occur just once. In total, the top ten clones hold about 1% of the sample. The sequenced material came from blood, either unsorted or a sorted T cell fraction (not recorded which). Source of these receptors: a male donor with ankylosing spondylitis or in good health (not recorded which).

This clonotype was detected a few times. This chain links TRBV24-1 with TRBJ1-2; D call uncertain. This CDR3 has 9 amino acids. Trimming took 7 bases from V and 9 from J, leaving 5 bases between them. Germline CDR1 and CDR2: KGHDR and SFDVKD. As DNA, the CDR3 is TGTGCCACCAGGAGAAGCTACACCTTC. Translated: CATRRSYTF.

The genes are TRBV5-1 and TRBJ2-5; D might be TRBD1 (5 bases). This CDR3 region has 16 residues. Germline CDR1 SGHRS, CDR2 YFSETQ. Deletions cut 3 bases from V and 5 bases from J, with 20 bases between. DNA of the CDR3: TGCGCCAGCAGCTCCACCCCTAAGAGCTCAGGGGAGACCCAGTACTTC. Translated, it gives CASSSTPKSSGETQYF.

The chain uses TRBV3-1 and TRBJ1-2; TRBD1 aligns across 8 bases. Germline V gene sequence: CDR1 LGHDT, CDR2 YNNKEL (reference sequence). Trimming cost V 7 bases and J 7 bases; bases outside gene matches: 5. CDR3 size: 12 residues. The CDR3 DNA sequence: TGTGCCAGCACCGACAGGGGTGTTGGCTACACCTTC. It encodes CASTDRGVGYTF.

This clonotype occurred many times. The V call is TRBV29-1, the J call TRBJ1-1; TRBD1 is a possible D gene (6 bases). CDR1 is SQVTM and CDR2 is ANQGSEA in the germline V gene. V lost 4 bases and J 4 bases, leaving 13 bases between the germline ends. This CDR3 contains 13 residues. CDR3 protein: CSVVQGRGTEAFF. The CDR3 DNA follows: TGCAGCGTTGTGCAGGGGCGGGGCACTGAAGCTTTCTTT.

The chain uses TRBV28 and TRBJ1-3; D remains unclear. The CDR3 sequence is 11 residues long. V gave up 7 bases and J gave up 0 bases, with 1 base separating them. Per the germline V gene, CDR1 is MDHEN and CDR2 is SYDVKM. The CDR3 sequence: CASISGNTIYF. The CDR3 bases are TGTGCCAGCATCTCTGGAAACACCATATATTTT. The whole variable domain, filled in from reference TRBV28 and TRBJ1-3, reads DVKVTQSSRYLVKRTGEKVFLECVQDMDHENMFWYRQDPGLGLRLIYFSYDVKMKEKGDIPEGYSVSREKKERFSLILESASTNQTSMYLCASISGNTIYFGEGSWLTVV.

The chain uses TRBV4-1 and TRBJ2-7; D might be TRBD1 or TRBD2, each matching 6 bases. The CDR3 is made up of 13 amino acids. The V end was cut by 1 base, the J end by 6 bases, with 10 bases between. Germline values: CDR1 MGHRA, CDR2 YSYEKL. In nucleotides, the CDR3 is TGCGCCAGCAGCCAAGTCGGGGGCGGCGAGCAGTACTTC. Encoded protein: CASSQVGGGEQYF.

The genes are TRBV12-3 or TRBV12-4 and TRBJ2-2; no firm D call. V dropped 2 bases and J dropped 7 bases, with 11 bases sitting between them. The CDR3 consists of 14 residues. The CDR3 nucleotides read TGTGCCAGCAGTTTAATGGCTGGGGTCGGGGAGCTGTTTTTT. Protein product: CASSLMAGVGELFF.